Listed below are T cell receptor beta chains from one sample, sequenced in a study of blood T cell repertoires in COVID-19. Only in-frame clones appear in the TCRdb table, and some are missing; sequencing was by immunoSEQ multiplex PCR. The sample carries some 290,000 clones, more than 90% recorded once. Specimen: PBMCs or T cells enriched from blood (not recorded which). These receptor sequences come from a woman aged 25 to 39 who had been exposed to COVID-19. Both conserved end residues are part of each CDR3. The order of the fields is V gene, clone size, J gene, D gene, CDR3 DNA, CDR3 protein. The D gene is left open where the match is weak. Where a row states a size, it is once, few, many or the class of an expanded clone; other rows omit it.

v_gene: TRBV4-1
abundance: .
j_gene: TRBJ2-3
d_gene: TRBD2
CDR3nt: TGCGCCAGCAGCCAGGGAGGCTCGGGGGGGGCGGATACGCAGTATTTT
CDR3aa: CASSQGGSGGADTQYF

v_gene: TRBV7-2
abundance: .
j_gene: TRBJ2-3
d_gene: TRBD2
CDR3nt: TGTGCCAGCAGCAACCCCTTAGCGGGGAGCTTACGGGATACGCAGTATTTT
CDR3aa: CASSNPLAGSLRDTQYF

v_gene: TRBV19
abundance: .
j_gene: TRBJ2-5
d_gene: .
CDR3nt: TGTGCCAGTAGCCATCCCCTAGGAAGTTGGGAGACCCAGTACTTC
CDR3aa: CASSHPLGSWETQYF

v_gene: TRBV18
abundance: .
j_gene: TRBJ1-2
d_gene: .
CDR3nt: TGTGCCAGCTCATCGACAGCAAACCCGGATGGCTACACCTTC
CDR3aa: CASSSTANPDGYTF

v_gene: TRBV4-3
abundance: .
j_gene: TRBJ2-3
d_gene: TRBD2
CDR3nt: TGCGCCAGCAGCCAAGATCTAGCGGGAGTCACAGATACGCAGTATTTT
CDR3aa: CASSQDLAGVTDTQYF

v_gene: TRBV10-3
abundance: .
j_gene: TRBJ2-1
d_gene: .
CDR3nt: TGTGCCATCAGTGTAACGGGTGAGCAGTTCTTC
CDR3aa: CAISVTGEQFF

v_gene: TRBV5-1
abundance: once
j_gene: TRBJ2-5
d_gene: .
CDR3nt: TGCGCCAGCAGCCCCGTCCCGGGAGAGACCCAGTACTTC
CDR3aa: CASSPVPGETQYF

v_gene: TRBV7-8
abundance: .
j_gene: TRBJ2-2
d_gene: TRBD2
CDR3nt: TGTGCCAGCAGCTTGGGGAGACTAGCGGGGGGGCCGAGGACCGGGGAGCTGTTTTTT
CDR3aa: CASSLGRLAGGPRTGELFF

v_gene: TRBV10-3
abundance: .
j_gene: TRBJ2-1
d_gene: TRBD2
CDR3nt: TGTGCCATCAGTGGAATGACTAGCGGGGGGGCCGACAATGAGCAGTTCTTC
CDR3aa: CAISGMTSGGADNEQFF

v_gene: TRBV5-1
abundance: .
j_gene: TRBJ2-7
d_gene: TRBD2
CDR3nt: TGCGCCAGCAGCTTGTCGGGGGGGATGTACGAGCAGTACTTC
CDR3aa: CASSLSGGMYEQYF

v_gene: TRBV29-1
abundance: .
j_gene: TRBJ2-5
d_gene: TRBD2
CDR3nt: TGCAGCGTCGTAGCGGGGGGGCGGGAGACCCAGTACTTC
CDR3aa: CSVVAGGRETQYF

v_gene: TRBV5-1
abundance: .
j_gene: TRBJ1-2
d_gene: .
CDR3nt: TGCGCCAGCAAAGAGACGACTAGGAACTATGGCTACACCTTC
CDR3aa: CASKETTRNYGYTF

v_gene: TRBV5-1
abundance: .
j_gene: TRBJ2-6
d_gene: TRBD1
CDR3nt: TGCGCCAGCAGCCTAGGACAGGCACGCTCTGGGGCCAACGTCCTGACTTTC
CDR3aa: CASSLGQARSGANVLTF

v_gene: TRBV9
abundance: .
j_gene: TRBJ1-1
d_gene: .
CDR3nt: TGTGCCAGCAGCCCCGGGACAACCAGGGACACTGAAGCTTTCTTT
CDR3aa: CASSPGTTRDTEAFF

v_gene: TRBV20-1
abundance: .
j_gene: TRBJ1-2
d_gene: .
CDR3nt: TGCAGTGCTAGTTCCAGGGTCTACTATGGCTACACCTTC
CDR3aa: CSASSRVYYGYTF

v_gene: TRBV4-1
abundance: .
j_gene: TRBJ2-5
d_gene: TRBD2
CDR3nt: TGCGCCAGCAGCCAAGGTGTCCTAGCGGGGGGGCCAAAGACCCAGTACTTC
CDR3aa: CASSQGVLAGGPKTQYF

v_gene: TRBV11-2
abundance: .
j_gene: TRBJ2-5
d_gene: TRBD2
CDR3nt: TGTGCCAGCAGCTTACCAGGGACTAGCGGGGGGCAAGAGACCCAGTACTTC
CDR3aa: CASSLPGTSGGQETQYF

v_gene: TRBV9
abundance: once
j_gene: TRBJ1-2
d_gene: .
CDR3nt: TGTGCCAGCAGCGTAGACAGAAACTATGGCTACACCTTC
CDR3aa: CASSVDRNYGYTF

v_gene: TRBV7-2
abundance: .
j_gene: TRBJ1-5
d_gene: .
CDR3nt: TGTGCCAGCAGCTTATCAGGGGCTCCCCTTCAGCCCCAGCATTTT
CDR3aa: CASSLSGAPLQPQHF

v_gene: TRBV5-1
abundance: .
j_gene: TRBJ1-5
d_gene: .
CDR3nt: TGCGCCAGCCGGACAAATAACAGGGAGAAGGCAGTACAGCCCCAGCATTTT
CDR3aa: CASRTNNREKAVQPQHF

v_gene: TRBV6-2/TRBV6-3
abundance: .
j_gene: TRBJ2-1
d_gene: TRBD2
CDR3nt: TGTGCCAGCAGTTACCCCGGCGGGGGTGGACACAATGAGCAGTTCTTC
CDR3aa: CASSYPGGGGHNEQFF

v_gene: TRBV7-2
abundance: .
j_gene: TRBJ2-4
d_gene: .
CDR3nt: TGTGCCAGCAGCTTAGGCCCAGGGTTAGCCAAAAACATTCAGTACTTC
CDR3aa: CASSLGPGLAKNIQYF

v_gene: TRBV6-1
abundance: .
j_gene: TRBJ2-7
d_gene: TRBD1
CDR3nt: TGTGCCAGCAGTGAAGGCGTGACAGGGGCGTACGAGCAGTACTTC
CDR3aa: CASSEGVTGAYEQYF

v_gene: TRBV5-1
abundance: .
j_gene: TRBJ2-6
d_gene: TRBD2
CDR3nt: TGCGCCAGCAGCCCGGGAGGCTCTGGGGCCAACGTCCTGACTTTC
CDR3aa: CASSPGGSGANVLTF

v_gene: TRBV30
abundance: .
j_gene: TRBJ1-2
d_gene: .
CDR3nt: TGTGCCTGGAGTGTACAGGAACACTATGGCTACACCTTC
CDR3aa: CAWSVQEHYGYTF

v_gene: TRBV7-9
abundance: few
j_gene: TRBJ2-1
d_gene: .
CDR3nt: TGTGCCAGCAGCTTAGCATCTAGTGGGTGGAATGAGCAGTTCTTC
CDR3aa: CASSLASSGWNEQFF

v_gene: TRBV5-4
abundance: .
j_gene: TRBJ1-2
d_gene: TRBD1
CDR3nt: TGTGCCAGCAGCGCCGGGACAGGGTCGATTGGCTACACCTTC
CDR3aa: CASSAGTGSIGYTF

v_gene: TRBV4-1
abundance: once
j_gene: TRBJ2-5
d_gene: .
CDR3nt: TGCGCCAGCAGCCAAGAGCGGAGACGGGAAAAGACCCAGTACTTC
CDR3aa: CASSQERRREKTQYF

v_gene: TRBV5-6
abundance: .
j_gene: TRBJ1-2
d_gene: .
CDR3nt: TGTGCCAGCAGCTTGGCCGGGTTTGGGGGCTACACCTTC
CDR3aa: CASSLAGFGGYTF

v_gene: TRBV7-9
abundance: many
j_gene: TRBJ2-3
d_gene: TRBD1
CDR3nt: TGTGCCAGCAGCCCCGGGACAGGAGAAGTTACGCAGTATTTT
CDR3aa: CASSPGTGEVTQYF

v_gene: TRBV3-1/TRBV3-2
abundance: .
j_gene: TRBJ1-1
d_gene: .
CDR3nt: TGTGCCAGCAGCCAAGGGGCCAGGGGCGATTTCTTT
CDR3aa: CASSQGARGDFF

v_gene: TRBV4-3
abundance: .
j_gene: TRBJ1-2
d_gene: .
CDR3nt: TGCGCCAGCAGCCCGGTGGGGCAGGGATTCTATGGCTACACCTTC
CDR3aa: CASSPVGQGFYGYTF

v_gene: TRBV2
abundance: .
j_gene: TRBJ2-3
d_gene: .
CDR3nt: TGTGCCAGCAGCCGGAGAGGCCTGTTAATAGGATCAACAGATACGCAGTATTTT
CDR3aa: CASSRRGLLIGSTDTQYF

v_gene: TRBV3-1/TRBV3-2
abundance: .
j_gene: TRBJ1-6
d_gene: TRBD1
CDR3nt: TGTGCCAGCAGCCCTAAGCCAGGGGGTCATTTCCTCCACTTT
CDR3aa: CASSPKPGGHFLHF